The 5 T cell receptor beta chains below were found in one sample sequenced in a study of T cells in Graves' hyperthyroidism and ophthalmopathy. TCR beta CDR3 regions were amplified from RNA. Primed by the HTBI set, a first-round RT-PCR was run on the TCR CDR3. Via MiXCR, TCRdb re-called the multiplex PCR reads, giving one row per CDR3 protein. The data hold a few hundred thousand distinct CDR3 sequences, with approximately 15% observed a single time. Sequences were obtained from blood. These TCRs come from a woman aged 18-30 years with Graves' hyperthyroidism.

This clonotype showed up many times. The V and J genes are TRBV12-3 or TRBV12-4 and TRBJ2-1; 11 bases align to TRBD2. The CDR3 loop spans 20 amino acids. Trimming took 3 bases from V and 4 from J; bases not matched to a gene: 17. CDR3: CASSFPGDSGRAGGYNEQFF. The CDR3 DNA reads TGTGCCAGCAGTTTCCCTGGCGATAGCGGGAGGGCCGGAGGATACAATGAGCAGTTCTTC.

This clonotype was found many times. The V gene is TRBV7-3, the J gene TRBJ1-1, with D perhaps matching TRBD1 (6 bases). CDR1 and CDR2 (germline): SGHTA, FQGTGA. The length of the CDR3 is 15 residues. V shed 1 base and J shed 1 base, with 10 bases lying between them. CDR3 nucleotide sequence: TGTGCCAGCAGCTTAAAGGGGGGTCCGAACACTGAAGCTTTCTTT. This sequence encodes CASSLKGGPNTEAFF.

In the case of this clonotype: This sequence may be a read error, since a much larger clone differs from it by one base. V and J are TRBV27 and TRBJ2-1; D call uncertain. Germline V gives CDR1 MNHEY, CDR2 SMNVEV (reference sequence). This CDR3 is 16 amino acids long. The CDR3 is CTSSLFAASSYNEQFF. The CDR3 DNA sequence: TGTACCAGCAGTTTATTTGCTGCCAGCTCCTACAATGAGCAGTTCTTC.

This clonotype has at least ten counts. V gene TRBV12-3 or TRBV12-4 combines with J gene TRBJ2-1; weak D call: TRBD2 (6 bases). V was trimmed by 6 bases and J by 5 bases, leaving 17 bases between them. CDR3 size: 15 residues. The CDR3 loop reads CASSRRERTHNEQFF. CDR3 nucleotide sequence: TGTGCCAGCAGCCGCCGGGAGAGGACGCACAATGAGCAGTTCTTC.

This clonotype occurred many times. One junction end does not reproduce the germline sequence, and a read error may be involved. The J gene is TRBJ2-7, the V gene TRBV6-5, with D unresolved. CDR3 length: 15 amino acids. Germline CDR1 reads MNHEY; CDR2 reads SVGAGI. CDR3 protein: CASSYSYGQIYEQYF. The CDR3 region has the DNA TGTGCCAGCAGTTACTCGTATGGGCAGATCTACGAACAGTACTTC.